This is a list of T cell receptor beta chains from one sample in a study of shared clonotypes between healthy human individuals. Some clones are missing from TCRdb's copy, which holds only in-frame ones; the method was immunoSEQ multiplex PCR. The data show around 2.1 million clones, about 93% seen once. Sequenced material: naive CD8+ T cells from PBMCs. These TCRs come from a man between 18 and 29 years old in good health. Some clones in this sample may be carry-over from other donors' samples. Both conserved end residues are part of each CDR3. The D gene is left open where the match is weak. The size entry is marked missing in some rows and otherwise reads once, few, many or a size class.

v_gene: TRBV4-3; j_gene: TRBJ2-3; abundance: NA; d_gene: TRBD2; CDR3nt: TGCGCCAGCAGCCAAGATGGGCTAGCGGGAGGGGTGGATACGCAGTATTTT; CDR3aa: CASSQDGLAGGVDTQYF
v_gene: TRBV5-5; j_gene: TRBJ2-7; abundance: NA; d_gene: NA; CDR3nt: TGTGCCAGCAGCTTGTCTATCCTCAAGGGGAAAGACTTC; CDR3aa: CASSLSILKGKDF
v_gene: TRBV7-6; j_gene: TRBJ2-6; abundance: NA; d_gene: NA; CDR3nt: TGTGCCAGCAGCTTAGGGGGGGTCCTCTCTGGGGCCAACGTCCTGACTTTC; CDR3aa: CASSLGGVLSGANVLTF
v_gene: TRBV14; j_gene: TRBJ2-7; abundance: once; d_gene: NA; CDR3nt: TGTGCCAGCAGCCAAGTTAAGCTTCCACCCCAAGGAAACCCCTACGAGCAGTACTTC; CDR3aa: CASSQVKLPPQGNPYEQYF
v_gene: TRBV4-1; j_gene: TRBJ1-3; abundance: NA; d_gene: TRBD1; CDR3nt: TGCGCCAGCAGCCAAGAGCGCGACCGGGACAGGAGAGGGGAATCTGGAAACACCATATATTTT; CDR3aa: CASSQERDRDRRGESGNTIYF
v_gene: TRBV10-3; j_gene: TRBJ2-7; abundance: once; d_gene: NA; CDR3nt: TGTGCCATCAGTGAGTCAAGAGGCTACGAGCAGTACTTC; CDR3aa: CAISESRGYEQYF
v_gene: TRBV5-1; j_gene: TRBJ1-1; abundance: NA; d_gene: TRBD1; CDR3nt: TGCGCCAGCAGCTTGGAGGGGACAGGGTATTCCACTGAAGCTTTCTTT; CDR3aa: CASSLEGTGYSTEAFF
v_gene: TRBV28; j_gene: TRBJ1-4; abundance: NA; d_gene: NA; CDR3nt: TGTGCCAGCAGTCCCACCAGTACAGAATCAACTAATGAAAAACTGTTTTTT; CDR3aa: CASSPTSTESTNEKLFF
v_gene: TRBV6-1; j_gene: TRBJ2-3; abundance: NA; d_gene: NA; CDR3nt: TGTGCCAGCAGTGAAGCGGGGGGGACAGCGAGCACAGATACGCAGTATTTT; CDR3aa: CASSEAGGTASTDTQYF
v_gene: TRBV28; j_gene: TRBJ1-2; abundance: NA; d_gene: NA; CDR3nt: TGTGCCAGCAGTTTAGGGGGGTGGCAATATGGCTACACCTTC; CDR3aa: CASSLGGWQYGYTF
v_gene: TRBV27; j_gene: TRBJ1-2; abundance: NA; d_gene: NA; CDR3nt: TGTGCCAGCACCAATCTGATGGGGGGCGCGGGCTATGGCTACACCTTC; CDR3aa: CASTNLMGGAGYGYTF
v_gene: TRBV27; j_gene: TRBJ1-1; abundance: NA; d_gene: NA; CDR3nt: TGTGCCAGCAAATACCGGGCTGGCACTGAAGCTTTCTTT; CDR3aa: CASKYRAGTEAFF
v_gene: TRBV27; j_gene: TRBJ2-7; abundance: NA; d_gene: NA; CDR3nt: TGTGCCAGCAGTTTACAGGGCGTAAACGAGCAGTACTTC; CDR3aa: CASSLQGVNEQYF
v_gene: TRBV9; j_gene: TRBJ1-2; abundance: NA; d_gene: NA; CDR3nt: TGTGCCAGCAGCGTAGTCGGCTCAGCAGCCTATGGCTACACCTTC; CDR3aa: CASSVVGSAAYGYTF
v_gene: TRBV19; j_gene: TRBJ1-2; abundance: once; d_gene: TRBD1; CDR3nt: TGTGCCAGTAGTATAGATGGACAGGTTCCTGGCTACACCTTC; CDR3aa: CASSIDGQVPGYTF
v_gene: TRBV5-1; j_gene: TRBJ2-1; abundance: NA; d_gene: TRBD2; CDR3nt: TGCGCCAGCAGCTTTGGGCTAGCGGGAGATCAGATCGGTGAGCAGTTCTTC; CDR3aa: CASSFGLAGDQIGEQFF
v_gene: TRBV28; j_gene: TRBJ1-1; abundance: once; d_gene: NA; CDR3nt: TGTGCCAGCAGTACTGGCAGGGCCCTGAACACTGAAGCTTTCTTT; CDR3aa: CASSTGRALNTEAFF
v_gene: TRBV11-2; j_gene: TRBJ1-1; abundance: NA; d_gene: NA; CDR3nt: TGTGCCAGCAGTCCAGACAGGCGCGGGGCTTTCTTT; CDR3aa: CASSPDRRGAFF
v_gene: TRBV12-5; j_gene: TRBJ1-4; abundance: NA; d_gene: NA; CDR3nt: TGTGCTAAGGTAAACAAGACCAGATTAGGAAAACTGTTTTTT; CDR3aa: CAKVNKTRLGKLFF
v_gene: TRBV27; j_gene: TRBJ2-5; abundance: once; d_gene: NA; CDR3nt: TGTGCCAGCAGTTTTGGAAACCTGGGCCAAGAGACCCAGTACTTC; CDR3aa: CASSFGNLGQETQYF
v_gene: TRBV9; j_gene: TRBJ2-6; abundance: NA; d_gene: NA; CDR3nt: TGTGCCAGCAGCGACGCCACCGGCTCTGGGGCCAACGTCCTGACTTTC; CDR3aa: CASSDATGSGANVLTF
v_gene: TRBV2; j_gene: TRBJ2-5; abundance: NA; d_gene: TRBD2; CDR3nt: TGTGCCAGCAGCTTCGTACAGGGACTAGCGGGAGGAGAGACCCAGTACTTC; CDR3aa: CASSFVQGLAGGETQYF
v_gene: TRBV7-2; j_gene: TRBJ2-7; abundance: NA; d_gene: TRBD1; CDR3nt: TGTGCCAGCAGCCCGATAACAGGGGGTTATTACGAGCAGTACTTC; CDR3aa: CASSPITGGYYEQYF
v_gene: TRBV7-9; j_gene: TRBJ2-5; abundance: NA; d_gene: TRBD1; CDR3nt: TGTGCCAGCAGCCCAGGGACAGTCCAAGAGACCCAGTACTTC; CDR3aa: CASSPGTVQETQYF
v_gene: TRBV5-4; j_gene: TRBJ2-2; abundance: NA; d_gene: TRBD2; CDR3nt: TGTGCCAGCAGCTTGGGACTAGCGGGAGGATCTGGGGAGCTGTTTTTT; CDR3aa: CASSLGLAGGSGELFF
v_gene: TRBV14; j_gene: TRBJ2-3; abundance: NA; d_gene: NA; CDR3nt: TGTGCCAGCAGCCCCTTAAGGTTAGATACGCAGTATTTT; CDR3aa: CASSPLRLDTQYF
v_gene: TRBV21-1; j_gene: TRBJ2-7; abundance: NA; d_gene: NA; CDR3nt: TGTGCCAGCAGCAAAGGGAGAACGGGCTGCGAGCAGTACTTC; CDR3aa: CASSKGRTGCEQYF
v_gene: TRBV2; j_gene: TRBJ2-1; abundance: NA; d_gene: NA; CDR3nt: TGTGCCAGCAGTGAATTCGGGGAATACAATGAGCAGTTCTTC; CDR3aa: CASSEFGEYNEQFF
v_gene: TRBV28; j_gene: TRBJ2-1; abundance: once; d_gene: NA; CDR3nt: TGTGCCAGCAGTTTAGTCCGAGAGGTATACAATGAGCAGTTCTTC; CDR3aa: CASSLVREVYNEQFF
v_gene: TRBV27; j_gene: TRBJ2-1; abundance: NA; d_gene: TRBD2; CDR3nt: TGTGCCAGCAGTGCCGGGACTAGCGGGAGTCATGAGCAGTTCTTC; CDR3aa: CASSAGTSGSHEQFF
v_gene: TRBV9; j_gene: TRBJ2-1; abundance: NA; d_gene: TRBD2; CDR3nt: TGTGCCAGCAGCGCAGGGACTAGCGGGAGTTATCTACCCCATGAGCAGTTCTTC; CDR3aa: CASSAGTSGSYLPHEQFF
v_gene: TRBV6-1; j_gene: TRBJ1-1; abundance: once; d_gene: NA; CDR3nt: TGTGCCAGCAGTTTCGACGGGAACACTGAAGCTTTCTTT; CDR3aa: CASSFDGNTEAFF
v_gene: TRBV4-3; j_gene: TRBJ1-1; abundance: NA; d_gene: NA; CDR3nt: TGCGCCAGCAGCCAAGGAGGTCCGGGGCTGGACACTGAAGCTTTCTTT; CDR3aa: CASSQGGPGLDTEAFF
v_gene: TRBV10-3; j_gene: TRBJ2-5; abundance: NA; d_gene: NA; CDR3nt: TGTGCCATCAGTGCTAGGCCAGCCCAAGAGACCCAGTACTTC; CDR3aa: CAISARPAQETQYF
v_gene: TRBV19; j_gene: TRBJ2-7; abundance: NA; d_gene: NA; CDR3nt: TGTGCCAGTAGTCCGTGGCTCCTGAGAGGCTACGAGCAGTACTTC; CDR3aa: CASSPWLLRGYEQYF
v_gene: TRBV4-2; j_gene: TRBJ2-7; abundance: NA; d_gene: NA; CDR3nt: TGTGCCAGCAGCTACGCCTACAGCTACTCCTACGAGCAGTACTTC; CDR3aa: CASSYAYSYSYEQYF
v_gene: TRBV10-3; j_gene: TRBJ1-4; abundance: NA; d_gene: TRBD1; CDR3nt: TGTGCCATCAGTGAGCTGGACAGGGTTAATGAAAAACTGTTTTTT; CDR3aa: CAISELDRVNEKLFF
v_gene: TRBV6-1; j_gene: TRBJ2-3; abundance: NA; d_gene: NA; CDR3nt: TGTGCCAGCAGTGAACTGAAGCTCGAGCGGGCGGGCACAGATACGCAGTATTTT; CDR3aa: CASSELKLERAGTDTQYF
v_gene: TRBV7-3; j_gene: TRBJ2-5; abundance: NA; d_gene: TRBD2; CDR3nt: TGTGCCAGCAGCCCGGGGACTAGCGGAGAGACCCAGTACTTC; CDR3aa: CASSPGTSGETQYF
v_gene: TRBV10-3; j_gene: TRBJ2-2; abundance: once; d_gene: NA; CDR3nt: TGTGCCATCAGTGCGGCAGGTCCGGTTGGCGGGGAGCTGTTTTTT; CDR3aa: CAISAAGPVGGELFF
v_gene: TRBV4-2; j_gene: TRBJ2-1; abundance: NA; d_gene: NA; CDR3nt: TGTGCCAGCAGCCAAGTGGGAGGTGGCAATGAGCAGTTCTTC; CDR3aa: CASSQVGGGNEQFF
v_gene: TRBV29-1; j_gene: TRBJ2-3; abundance: NA; d_gene: NA; CDR3nt: TGCAGCGCCTCCGGAACGGAGACAGATACGCAGTATTTT; CDR3aa: CSASGTETDTQYF
v_gene: TRBV15; j_gene: TRBJ2-7; abundance: NA; d_gene: NA; CDR3nt: TGTGCCACCAGCAGCCCACCGTGGTACGAGCAGTACTTC; CDR3aa: CATSSPPWYEQYF
v_gene: TRBV9; j_gene: TRBJ2-7; abundance: NA; d_gene: TRBD1; CDR3nt: TGTGCCAGCAGCGTAAAAGGGACAGGGATCGAGCAGTACTTC; CDR3aa: CASSVKGTGIEQYF
v_gene: TRBV7-2; j_gene: TRBJ2-7; abundance: NA; d_gene: TRBD2; CDR3nt: TGTGCCAGCAGCTTCACACTAGCGGGCGCCTACGAGCAGTACTTC; CDR3aa: CASSFTLAGAYEQYF
v_gene: TRBV5-1; j_gene: TRBJ2-7; abundance: NA; d_gene: NA; CDR3nt: TGCGCCAGCAGCTTGGTATCTGCAAAGGGCTACGAGCAGTACTTC; CDR3aa: CASSLVSAKGYEQYF
v_gene: TRBV7-3; j_gene: TRBJ2-1; abundance: NA; d_gene: NA; CDR3nt: TGTGCCAGCAGCTTACACGGAGGGGAATATGAGCAGTTCTTC; CDR3aa: CASSLHGGEYEQFF
v_gene: TRBV30; j_gene: TRBJ2-5; abundance: once; d_gene: NA; CDR3nt: TGTGCCTGGAGTCTGGTGGGGCAAGAGACCCAGTACTTC; CDR3aa: CAWSLVGQETQYF
v_gene: TRBV7-5; j_gene: TRBJ1-4; abundance: NA; d_gene: NA; CDR3nt: TGTGTCAGAAGCTTAGCAGCTGGGCAGGGCGGTTCTAATGAAAAACTGTTTTTT; CDR3aa: CVRSLAAGQGGSNEKLFF
v_gene: TRBV9; j_gene: TRBJ1-1; abundance: NA; d_gene: NA; CDR3nt: TGTGCCAGCAGCGTAGGGGGATGGGAGGAGAACACTGAAGCTTTCTTT; CDR3aa: CASSVGGWEENTEAFF
v_gene: TRBV19; j_gene: TRBJ2-1; abundance: NA; d_gene: NA; CDR3nt: TGTGCCAGTAGTATTGTTGAGGATGAGCAGTTCTTC; CDR3aa: CASSIVEDEQFF
v_gene: TRBV6-5; j_gene: TRBJ1-2; abundance: NA; d_gene: NA; CDR3nt: TGTGCCAGCAGTCCCCTGACTGAAACTAACTATGGCTACACCTTC; CDR3aa: CASSPLTETNYGYTF
v_gene: TRBV4-3; j_gene: TRBJ2-7; abundance: NA; d_gene: NA; CDR3nt: TGCGCCAGCAGCCAAGATAGGATCCGGGCCGAAAAGACCTACGAGCAGTACTTC; CDR3aa: CASSQDRIRAEKTYEQYF
v_gene: TRBV9; j_gene: TRBJ1-5; abundance: once; d_gene: NA; CDR3nt: TGTGCCAGCAGCGTAGAAGGTCAGCCCCAGCATTTT; CDR3aa: CASSVEGQPQHF
v_gene: TRBV27; j_gene: TRBJ2-2; abundance: NA; d_gene: NA; CDR3nt: TGTGCCAGCAGTTTAGCACGCGCCGGGGAGCTGTTTTTT; CDR3aa: CASSLARAGELFF